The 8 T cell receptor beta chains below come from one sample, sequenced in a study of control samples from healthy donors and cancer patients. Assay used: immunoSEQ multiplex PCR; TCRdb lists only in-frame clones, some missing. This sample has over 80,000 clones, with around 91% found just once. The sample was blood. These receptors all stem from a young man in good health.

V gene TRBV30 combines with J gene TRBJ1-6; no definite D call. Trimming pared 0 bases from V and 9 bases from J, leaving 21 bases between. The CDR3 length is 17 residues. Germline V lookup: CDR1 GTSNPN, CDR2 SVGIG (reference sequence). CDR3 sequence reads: CAWSVNLLGRLPSPLHF. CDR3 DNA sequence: TGTGCCTGGAGTGTAAACCTTCTAGGCAGACTACCTTCACCCCTCCACTTT.

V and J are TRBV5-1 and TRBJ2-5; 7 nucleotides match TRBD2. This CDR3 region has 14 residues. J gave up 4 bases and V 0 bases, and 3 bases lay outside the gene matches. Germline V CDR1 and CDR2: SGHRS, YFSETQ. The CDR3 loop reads CASSLETGGETQYF. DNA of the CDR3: TGCGCCAGCAGCTTGGAGACGGGGGGAGAGACCCAGTACTTC.

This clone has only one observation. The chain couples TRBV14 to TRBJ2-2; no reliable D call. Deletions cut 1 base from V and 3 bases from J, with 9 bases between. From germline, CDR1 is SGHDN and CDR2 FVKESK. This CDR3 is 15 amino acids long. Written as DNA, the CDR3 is TGTGCCAGCAGCCAAGGACACACGGACACCGGGGAGCTGTTTTTT. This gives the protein CASSQGHTDTGELFF.

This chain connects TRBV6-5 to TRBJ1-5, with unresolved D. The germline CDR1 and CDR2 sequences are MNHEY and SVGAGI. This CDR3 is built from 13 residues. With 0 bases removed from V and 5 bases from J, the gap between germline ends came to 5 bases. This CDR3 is CASSYSPHQPQHF. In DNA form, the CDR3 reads TGTGCCAGCAGTTACTCACCACATCAGCCCCAGCATTTT.

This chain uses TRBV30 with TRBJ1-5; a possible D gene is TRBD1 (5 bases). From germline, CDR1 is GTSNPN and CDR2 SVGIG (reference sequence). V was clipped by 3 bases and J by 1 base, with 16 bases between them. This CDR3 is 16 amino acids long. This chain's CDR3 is CAWRPREAGSNQPQHF. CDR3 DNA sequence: TGTGCCTGGAGGCCCAGGGAGGCGGGGAGCAATCAGCCCCAGCATTTT.

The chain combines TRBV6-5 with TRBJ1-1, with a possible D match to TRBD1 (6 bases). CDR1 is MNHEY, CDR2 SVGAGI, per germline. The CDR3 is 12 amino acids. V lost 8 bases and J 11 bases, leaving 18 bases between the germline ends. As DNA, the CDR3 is TGTGCCAGCGTAACAGGGAAGGGATCCGCTTTCTTT. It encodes CASVTGKGSAFF.

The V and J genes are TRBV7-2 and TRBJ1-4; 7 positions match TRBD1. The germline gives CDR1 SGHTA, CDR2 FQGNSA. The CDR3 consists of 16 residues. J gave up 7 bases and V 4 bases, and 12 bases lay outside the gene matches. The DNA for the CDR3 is TGTGCCAGCAGCTCGCCTACCGGGACAGAGGGTGAAAAACTGTTTTTT. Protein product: CASSSPTGTEGEKLFF. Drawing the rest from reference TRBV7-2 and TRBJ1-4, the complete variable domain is GAGVSQSPSNKVTEKGKDVELRCDPISGHTALYWYRQSLGQGLEFLIYFQGNSAPDKSGLPSDRFSAERTGGSVSTLTIQRTQQEDSAVYLCASSSPTGTEGEKLFFGSGTQLSVL.

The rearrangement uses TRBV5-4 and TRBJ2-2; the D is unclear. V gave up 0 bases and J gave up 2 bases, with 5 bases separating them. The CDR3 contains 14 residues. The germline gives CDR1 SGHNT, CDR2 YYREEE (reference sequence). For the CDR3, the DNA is TGTGCCAGCAGCTTGGCTGGTAACACCGGGGAGCTGTTTTTT. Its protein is CASSLAGNTGELFF.